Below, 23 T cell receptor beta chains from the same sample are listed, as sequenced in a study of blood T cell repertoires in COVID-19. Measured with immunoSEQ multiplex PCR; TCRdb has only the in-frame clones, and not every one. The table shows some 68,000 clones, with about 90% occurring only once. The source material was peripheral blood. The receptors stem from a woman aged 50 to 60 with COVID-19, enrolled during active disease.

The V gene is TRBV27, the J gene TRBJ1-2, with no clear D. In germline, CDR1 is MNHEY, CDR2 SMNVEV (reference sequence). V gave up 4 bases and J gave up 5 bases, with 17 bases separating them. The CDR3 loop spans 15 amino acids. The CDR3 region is CASSSHLDWKYGYTF. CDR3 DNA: TGTGCCAGCAGTTCCCATCTGGACTGGAAATATGGCTACACCTTC.

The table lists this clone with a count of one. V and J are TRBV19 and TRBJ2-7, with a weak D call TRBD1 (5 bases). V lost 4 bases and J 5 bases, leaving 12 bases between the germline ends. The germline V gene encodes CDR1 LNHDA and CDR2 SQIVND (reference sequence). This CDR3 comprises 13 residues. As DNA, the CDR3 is TGTGCCAGTAGTACCCTTGGGGCCAACGAGCAGTACTTC. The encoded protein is CASSTLGANEQYF.

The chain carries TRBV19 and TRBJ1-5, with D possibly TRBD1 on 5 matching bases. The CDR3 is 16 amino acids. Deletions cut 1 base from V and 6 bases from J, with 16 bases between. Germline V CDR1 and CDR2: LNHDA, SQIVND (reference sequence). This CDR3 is CASSIAWQGGPQPQHF. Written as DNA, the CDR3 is TGTGCCAGTAGTATAGCTTGGCAGGGAGGCCCTCAGCCCCAGCATTTT.

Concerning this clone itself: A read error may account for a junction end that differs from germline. This CDR3 reads CASRQGQAEAFF. The CDR3, as DNA: TGTGCCAGCAGACAAGGACAGGCGGAAGCTTTCTTT. The rearrangement uses TRBV3-1 (or the pseudogene TRBV3-2) and TRBJ1-1; TRBD1 matches at 7 bases. CDR3 size: 12 residues. CDR1 is LGHDT, CDR2 YNNKEL, per germline (reference sequence).

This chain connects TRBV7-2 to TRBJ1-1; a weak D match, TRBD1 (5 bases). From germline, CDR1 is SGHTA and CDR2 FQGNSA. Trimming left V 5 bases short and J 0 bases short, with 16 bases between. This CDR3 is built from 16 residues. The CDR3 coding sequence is TGTGCCAGCAGCGCCACATCGGCAGGGATGAACACTGAAGCTTTCTTT. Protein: CASSATSAGMNTEAFF.

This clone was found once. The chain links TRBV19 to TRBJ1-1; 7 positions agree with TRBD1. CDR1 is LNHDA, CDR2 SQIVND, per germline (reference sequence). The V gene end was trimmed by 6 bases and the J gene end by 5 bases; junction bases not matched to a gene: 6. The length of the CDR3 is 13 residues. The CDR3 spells CASRTGIGTEAFF. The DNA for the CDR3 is TGTGCCAGTAGGACAGGGATTGGGACTGAAGCTTTCTTT.

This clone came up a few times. CDR3 coding DNA: TGTGCCAGCAGCGGTGGGGGGGCGCCCCAGCATTTT. Protein sequence: CASSGGGAPQHF. This sequence joins TRBV2 and TRBJ1-5, with D possibly matching TRBD1 (6 bases). This CDR3 has 12 residues. Germline V gene lookup returns CDR1 SNHLY and CDR2 FYNNEI. The germline V and J ends were trimmed by 6 bases and 9 bases, with 12 bases remaining between them.

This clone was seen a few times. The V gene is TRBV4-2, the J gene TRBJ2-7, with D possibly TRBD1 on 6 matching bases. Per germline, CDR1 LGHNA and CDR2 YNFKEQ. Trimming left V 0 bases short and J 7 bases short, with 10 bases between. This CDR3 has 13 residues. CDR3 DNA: TGTGCCAGCAGCCAAGAGGGGGCGGATGAGCAGTACTTC. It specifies CASSQEGADEQYF.

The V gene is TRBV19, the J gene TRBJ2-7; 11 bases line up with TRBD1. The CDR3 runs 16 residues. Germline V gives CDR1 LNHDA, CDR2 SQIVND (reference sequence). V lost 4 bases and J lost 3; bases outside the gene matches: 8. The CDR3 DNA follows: TGTGCCAGTAGTACGGGACAGGGGGAGGGTATCTACGAGCAGTACTTC. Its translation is CASSTGQGEGIYEQYF.

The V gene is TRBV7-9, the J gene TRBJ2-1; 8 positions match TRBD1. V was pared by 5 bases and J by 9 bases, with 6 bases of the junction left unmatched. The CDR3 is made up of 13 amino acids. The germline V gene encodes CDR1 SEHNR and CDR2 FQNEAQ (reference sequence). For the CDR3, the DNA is TGTGCCAGCAGCCCTGCAGGGGGCCCTGAGCAGTTCTTC. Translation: CASSPAGGPEQFF. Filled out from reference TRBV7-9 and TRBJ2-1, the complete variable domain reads DTGVSQNPRHKITKRGQNVTFRCDPISEHNRLYWYRQTLGQGPEFLTYFQNEAQLEKSRLLSDRFSAERPKGSFSTLEIQRTEQGDSAMYLCASSPAGGPEQFFGPGTRLTVL.

The CDR3 DNA sequence: TGTGCCAGCAGCTTTCGGGGGGCATCCGAGCAGTACTTC. Protein: CASSFRGASEQYF. V gene TRBV14 combines with J gene TRBJ2-7, with D possibly matching TRBD2 (7 bases). CDR1 and CDR2 (germline): SGHDN, FVKESK. V shed 5 bases and J shed 6 bases, with 14 bases lying between them. CDR3 length: 13 amino acids. Full variable domain (rest looked up from reference TRBV14 and TRBJ2-7): EAGVTQFPSHSVIEKGQTVTLRCDPISGHDNLYWYRRVMGKEIKFLLHFVKESKQDESGMPNNRFLAERTGGTYSTLKVQPAELEDSGVYFCASSFRGASEQYFGPGTRLTVT.

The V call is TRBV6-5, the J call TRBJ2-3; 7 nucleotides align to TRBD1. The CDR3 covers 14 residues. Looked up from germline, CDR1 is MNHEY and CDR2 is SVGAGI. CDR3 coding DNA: TGTGCGTCGAGGCTGCAGGGGGAGACAGATACGCAGTATTTT. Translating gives CASRLQGETDTQYF.

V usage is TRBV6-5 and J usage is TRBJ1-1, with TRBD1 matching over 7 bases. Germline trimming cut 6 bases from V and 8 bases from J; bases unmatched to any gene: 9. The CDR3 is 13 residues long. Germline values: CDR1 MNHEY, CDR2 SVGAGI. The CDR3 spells CASRTRQGGEAFF. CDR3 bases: TGTGCCAGCAGAACCCGGCAGGGGGGCGAAGCTTTCTTT.

CDR3 amino acids: CATSDPGLAGGSMSGQFF. CDR3 sequence (DNA): TGTGCCACCAGTGACCCGGGACTAGCGGGAGGAAGTATGAGTGGGCAGTTCTTC. This sequence joins TRBV24-1 and TRBJ2-1, with 15 nucleotides matching TRBD2. The CDR3 extends over 18 amino acids. After removal of 4 bases from V and 12 bases from J, the junction contained 15 bases not matched to a gene. From germline, CDR1 is KGHDR and CDR2 SFDVKD.

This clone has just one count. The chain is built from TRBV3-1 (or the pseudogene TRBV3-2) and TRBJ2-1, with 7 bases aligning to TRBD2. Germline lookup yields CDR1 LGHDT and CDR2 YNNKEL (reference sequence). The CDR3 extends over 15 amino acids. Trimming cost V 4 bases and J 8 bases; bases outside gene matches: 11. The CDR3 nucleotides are TGTGCCAGCAGCCCCCGGGGTAGCGGGTTCGATGAGCAGTTCTTC. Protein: CASSPRGSGFDEQFF.

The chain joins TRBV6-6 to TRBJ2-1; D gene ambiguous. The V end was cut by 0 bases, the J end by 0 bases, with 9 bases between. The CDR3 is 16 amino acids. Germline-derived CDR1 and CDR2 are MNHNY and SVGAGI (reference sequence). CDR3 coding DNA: TGTGCCAGCAGTTACTCGACGAGGAGCTCCTACAATGAGCAGTTCTTC. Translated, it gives CASSYSTRSSYNEQFF.

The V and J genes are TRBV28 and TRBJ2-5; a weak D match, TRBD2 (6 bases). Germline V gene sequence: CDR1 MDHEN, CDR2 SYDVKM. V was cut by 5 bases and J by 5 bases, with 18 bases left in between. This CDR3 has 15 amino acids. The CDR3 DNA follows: TGTGCCAGCAGTCCCCAGGGTGGAGCGGGCGAGACCCAGTACTTC. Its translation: CASSPQGGAGETQYF.

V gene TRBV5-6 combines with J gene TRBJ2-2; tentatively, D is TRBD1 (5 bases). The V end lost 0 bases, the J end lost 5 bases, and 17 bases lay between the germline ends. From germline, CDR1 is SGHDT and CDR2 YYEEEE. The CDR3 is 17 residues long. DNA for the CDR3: TGTGCCAGCAGCTTGGGACAGATACCTCTAGGGACCGGGGAGCTGTTTTTT. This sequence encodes CASSLGQIPLGTGELFF.

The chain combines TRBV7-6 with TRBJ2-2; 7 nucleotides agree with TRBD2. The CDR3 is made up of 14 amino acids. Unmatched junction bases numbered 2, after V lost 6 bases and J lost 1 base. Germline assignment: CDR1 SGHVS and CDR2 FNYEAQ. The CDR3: CASRASGNTGELFF. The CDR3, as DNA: TGTGCCAGCAGGGCTAGCGGGAACACCGGGGAGCTGTTTTTT.

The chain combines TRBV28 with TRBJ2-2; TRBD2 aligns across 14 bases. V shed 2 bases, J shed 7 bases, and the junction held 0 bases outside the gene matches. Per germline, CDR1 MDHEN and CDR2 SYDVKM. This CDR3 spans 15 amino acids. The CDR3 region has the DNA TGTGCCAGCAGTTTAGGACTAGCGGGAGGCGGGGAGCTGTTTTTT. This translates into CASSLGLAGGGELFF.

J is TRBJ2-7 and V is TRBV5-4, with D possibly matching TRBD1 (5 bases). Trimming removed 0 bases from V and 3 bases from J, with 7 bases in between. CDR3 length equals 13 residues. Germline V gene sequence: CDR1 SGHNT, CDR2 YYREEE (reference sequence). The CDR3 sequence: CASSLGQSYEQYF. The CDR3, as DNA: TGTGCCAGCAGCTTGGGACAGAGCTACGAGCAGTACTTC.

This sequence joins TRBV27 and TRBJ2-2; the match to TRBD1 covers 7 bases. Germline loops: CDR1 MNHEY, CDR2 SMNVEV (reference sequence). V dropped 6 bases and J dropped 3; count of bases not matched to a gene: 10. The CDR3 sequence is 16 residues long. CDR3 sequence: CASREMFTGDTGELFF. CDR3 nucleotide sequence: TGTGCCAGCAGGGAAATGTTTACAGGGGACACCGGGGAGCTGTTTTTT.

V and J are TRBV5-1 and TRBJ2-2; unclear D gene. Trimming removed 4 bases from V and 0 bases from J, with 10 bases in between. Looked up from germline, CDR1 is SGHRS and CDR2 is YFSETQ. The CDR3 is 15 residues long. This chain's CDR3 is CASSIGSANTGELFF. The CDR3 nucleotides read TGCGCCAGCAGCATCGGCAGCGCGAACACCGGGGAGCTGTTTTTT. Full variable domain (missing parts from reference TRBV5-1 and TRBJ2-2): KAGVTQTPRYLIKTRGQQVTLSCSPISGHRSVSWYQQTPGQGLQFLFEYFSETQRNKGNFPGRFSGRQFSNSRSEMNVSTLELGDSALYLCASSIGSANTGELFFGEGSRLTVL.